This T cell receptor beta chain was captured in a study of response to subunit inactivated influenza vaccine (dated by TCRdb to the late 2010s). At the level of the whole study: Deep quantitative profiling of the T cell receptor repertoire was used in the study to follow responses to a trivalent subunit inactivated influenza vaccine.

A remark on this clonotype: Which antigen it targets is not known. No quality values exist for individual bases; no much larger clone is one base distant.

The sample's time point label is to be understood as: 45 days after influenza vaccine administration. Deletion took 4 bases off V and 6 bases off J, with a span of 16 bases between the germline ends. CDR1 and CDR2, per the germline V gene (reference sequence), are SGHAT and FQDESV. The CDR3 starts with the cysteine, ends with the phenylalanine, and has 14 residues. The sequence is cut down to CDR3 DNA, 42 bases in frame from base 1. Libraries were prepared through RT-PCR. The sequencer listed for this sample is Illumina HiSeq 2500. TCRdb redid the processing of the public reads, applying fastp at Q25 and MiXCR, and retained in-frame beta chains. Every CDR3 protein is listed once, alongside the most common genes and DNA of its rows. This sample gives about 160,000 distinct CDR3 sequences in total; roughly a tenth of them show up just once. Around 12% of the sample belongs to the ten largest clones. What the work shows at the level of the full study, not this receptor alone: The authors suggested that each seasonal influenza vaccination may recruit only a limited number of new T cells.

The sequence links TRBV11-1 to TRBJ2-7, with the D gene too uncertain to name. This specimen consisted of non-naive T cells sorted from PBMCs, obtained 35 to 45 days after vaccination. The sample's cell subset or site, from its label and the paper: memory T cell fraction. The source is a man aged 50 to 60 who received an inactivated influenza vaccine. Donor details come from another sample of the same person, matched by shared clones. The CDR3 protein sequence reads: CASSSHGTVSEQYF. The bases are TGTGCCAGCAGCTCCCATGGCACCGTATCCGAGCAGTACTTC. This CDR3, with the reference TRBV11-1 and TRBJ2-7 proteins standing in past its ends, gives the full variable domain EAEVAQSPRYKITEKSQAVAFWCDPISGHATLYWYRQILGQGPELLVQFQDESVVDDSQLPKDRFSAERLKGVDSTLKIQPAELGDSAMYLCASSSHGTVSEQYFGPGTRLTVT.